This entry lists 32 T cell receptor beta chains sequenced from one sample in a study of T cells in tumors and immune-related adverse events. TCRdb's copy holds only in-frame clones and misses some; the assay was immunoSEQ multiplex PCR. The table has about 11,000 clones, 85% to 95% seen once. The sequenced sample was lymph node tissue, obtained from a patient treated with anti-PD-1 therapy. Source of these receptors: a female donor with metastatic renal cell carcinoma.

V and J are TRBV2 and TRBJ1-4, with D hard to call. Trimming took off 6 bases at V and 5 bases at J, with 19 bases between the two ends. Germline values: CDR1 SNHLY, CDR2 FYNNEI. The CDR3 totals 16 residues. DNA of the CDR3: TGTGCCAGCAGCGTTCCCGGTTGGCGGGAAAATGAAAAACTGTTTTTT. This translates into CASSVPGWRENEKLFF. The variable domain in full, with the rest retrieved from reference TRBV2 and TRBJ1-4, is EPEVTQTPSHQVTQMGQEVILRCVPISNHLYFYWYRQILGQKVEFLVSFYNNEISEKSEIFDDQFSVERPDGSNFTLKIRSTKLEDSAMYFCASSVPGWRENEKLFFGSGTQLSVL.

The J gene is TRBJ2-5, the V gene TRBV25-1; TRBD2 matches at 11 bases. V shed 8 bases, J shed 5 bases, and the junction held 10 bases outside the gene matches. The germline gives CDR1 MGHDK, CDR2 SYGVNS. The CDR3 totals 15 residues. CDR3 in DNA: TGTGCCAGCGGCCCGGGACTAGCGGAGTGGGAGACCCAGTACTTC. This sequence encodes CASGPGLAEWETQYF.

The sample holds one count of this clone. The chain combines TRBV10-3 with TRBJ2-7, with D perhaps TRBD1 (8 bases). This CDR3 is built from 15 residues. The V and J ends lost 4 bases and 3 bases respectively, with 16 bases between them. CDR1 and CDR2 from the germline V gene are ENHRY and SYGVKD. CDR3 DNA: TGTGCCATCAGTGGGGGGGGACAGGTAAACTACGAGCAGTACTTC. Translation: CAISGGGQVNYEQYF.

CDR3 protein: CASSQVTGNEQYF. The CDR3 DNA follows: TGCGCCAGCAGCCAAGTGACAGGGAACGAGCAGTACTTC. The gene calls are TRBV4-1 and TRBJ2-7, with 7 bases matching TRBD1. The V segment lost 1 base and the J segment 5 bases; nucleotides outside the gene matches: 2. The CDR3 sequence is 13 residues long. The germline V gene encodes CDR1 MGHRA and CDR2 YSYEKL.

The V gene is TRBV5-1, the J gene TRBJ2-5; D is ambiguous. The CDR3 contains 12 residues. Germline V CDR1 and CDR2: SGHRS, YFSETQ. V dropped 4 bases and J dropped 1 base, with 5 bases sitting between them. The CDR3 region is CASSELQETQYF. CDR3 coding DNA: TGCGCCAGCAGCGAGCTCCAAGAGACCCAGTACTTC.

CDR3 bases: TGTGCCAGCAGTTCCGGGGGTTTTGGCTACACCTTC. The encoded protein is CASSSGGFGYTF. The rearrangement joins TRBV27 to TRBJ1-2; a weak D match, TRBD1 (5 bases). Trimming cost V 4 bases and J 7 bases, with 10 bases left between them. Germline V gene data show CDR1 as MNHEY and CDR2 as SMNVEV (reference sequence). CDR3 length: 12 residues.

CDR3 nucleotides: TGTGCCAGCAGCTTAGCGGACCGTGAAGCTTTCTTT. This gives the protein CASSLADREAFF. The rearrangement links TRBV11-3 to TRBJ1-1; D remains ambiguous. The CDR3 is 12 amino acids. Germline CDR1 reads SGHNT; CDR2 reads YENEEA. V dropped 1 base and J dropped 7 bases, with 7 bases sitting between them.

This rearrangement joins TRBV5-1 to TRBJ2-7, with 9 bases aligning to TRBD2. Germline V gives CDR1 SGHRS, CDR2 YFSETQ. The J segment lost 5 bases and the V segment lost 0 bases, leaving 3 bases of the junction unmatched. The CDR3 runs 14 residues. The CDR3 is CASSLVREGHEQYF. CDR3 DNA: TGCGCCAGCAGCTTGGTGCGGGAGGGCCACGAGCAGTACTTC.

V and J are TRBV5-6 and TRBJ1-2; D gene ambiguous. Germline V lookup: CDR1 SGHDT, CDR2 YYEEEE. Trimming removed 1 base at V and 4 bases at J, with 5 bases between. The CDR3 sequence is 12 residues long. CDR3 in amino acids: CASSLTSYGYTF. CDR3 nucleotides: TGTGCCAGCAGCTTGACCAGCTATGGCTACACCTTC.

The chain recombines TRBV14 with TRBJ1-6, with TRBD1 matching over 8 bases. Germline lookup yields CDR1 SGHDN and CDR2 FVKESK. Trimming removed 8 bases from V and 9 bases from J; junction bases left unmatched: 18. This CDR3 is built from 17 residues. CDR3 sequence reads: CASAGTGWQRQRSPLHF. The CDR3 nucleotides are TGTGCCAGCGCGGGGACAGGCTGGCAAAGGCAGCGTTCACCCCTCCACTTT.

The chain carries TRBV27 and TRBJ1-2, with TRBD1 matching 9 bases. J was trimmed by 8 bases and V by 2 bases; bases with no gene match: 6. The CDR3 is 14 amino acids. Germline assignment: CDR1 MNHEY and CDR2 SMNVEV (reference sequence). The CDR3: CASSLDPGQGGYTF. CDR3 sequence (DNA): TGTGCCAGCAGTTTAGACCCGGGACAGGGAGGCTACACCTTC.

The chain uses TRBV11-2 and TRBJ2-7; 9 nucleotides align to TRBD1. Germline V gene sequence: CDR1 SGHAT, CDR2 FQNNGV. Trimming took 5 bases from V and 5 from J; bases not matched to a gene: 10. There are 15 residues in the CDR3. The CDR3 region is CASSVSPGQGHEQYF. DNA of the CDR3: TGTGCCAGCAGCGTGTCTCCGGGACAGGGCCACGAGCAGTACTTC.

The gene calls are TRBV4-2 and TRBJ2-6; D is ambiguous. V lost 1 base and J lost 4, with 17 bases in between. This CDR3 spans 18 amino acids. Germline values: CDR1 LGHNA, CDR2 YNFKEQ. CDR3 DNA: TGTGCCAGCAGCCAAGTAGTAGCTACTCTCTCCGGGGCCAACGTCCTGACTTTC. This sequence encodes CASSQVVATLSGANVLTF.

The V call is TRBV4-2, the J call TRBJ1-2; TRBD1 might be the D (5 bases). The CDR3 spans 15 residues. V was clipped by 0 bases and J by 6 bases, with 14 bases between them. Germline assignment: CDR1 LGHNA and CDR2 YNFKEQ. CDR3 loop: CASSQDPRGLNGYTF. CDR3 nucleotide sequence: TGTGCCAGCAGCCAAGATCCGAGGGGTTTAAATGGCTACACCTTC.

This sequence joins TRBV5-1 and TRBJ1-1; D gene ambiguous. The CDR3 extends over 15 amino acids. Per germline, CDR1 SGHRS and CDR2 YFSETQ. The V gene lost 0 bases and the J gene lost 1 base, with 10 bases spanning the gap. In DNA form, the CDR3 reads TGCGCCAGCAGCTTGGGGCCGGTGGAGAACACTGAAGCTTTCTTT. Translated: CASSLGPVENTEAFF.

The chain couples TRBV29-1 to TRBJ1-1, with a possible D match to TRBD1 (5 bases). The length of the CDR3 is 12 residues. Germline V CDR1 and CDR2: SQVTM, ANQGSEA. The CDR3 loop reads CSGDDSEIEAFF. DNA of the CDR3: TGCAGTGGTGACGACAGCGAGATAGAAGCTTTCTTT.

The chain is built from TRBV19 and TRBJ1-5, with 11 nucleotides matching TRBD1. The V segment lost 4 bases and the J segment 6 bases; nucleotides outside the gene matches: 5. This CDR3 contains 15 residues. Germline lookup yields CDR1 LNHDA and CDR2 SQIVND (reference sequence). As DNA, the CDR3 is TGTGCCAGTAGTACAACCGGGACAGGGGGTCAGCCCCAGCATTTT. As protein: CASSTTGTGGQPQHF. Using reference TRBV19 and TRBJ1-5 for the parts outside the CDR3, the full variable domain is DGGITQSPKYLFRKEGQNVTLSCEQNLNHDAMYWYRQDPGQGLRLIYYSQIVNDFQKGDIAEGYSVSREKKESFPLTVTSAQKNPTAFYLCASSTTGTGGQPQHFGDGTRLSIL.

The CDR3 DNA is TGTGCCAGCAGCTTATTTCAGGGTGTCGATGGCTACACCTTC. It encodes CASSLFQGVDGYTF. The chain recombines TRBV7-6 with TRBJ1-2; a possible D gene is TRBD1 (5 bases). The germline CDR1 and CDR2 sequences are SGHVS and FNYEAQ. CDR3 length equals 14 residues. V was pared by 2 bases and J by 6 bases, with 13 bases between.

CDR3: CASSQETRVSPLHF. CDR3 DNA sequence: TGCGCCAGCAGCCAAGAGACCAGGGTCTCACCCCTCCACTTT. The chain joins TRBV4-3 to TRBJ1-6; TRBD1 is a possible D gene (5 bases). The germline gives CDR1 LGHNA, CDR2 YSLEER. The CDR3 is made up of 14 amino acids. Trimming took off 0 bases at V and 10 bases at J, with 10 bases between the two ends.

The chain carries TRBV4-3 and TRBJ1-3; a weak D match, TRBD1 (6 bases). This CDR3 region has 18 residues. The V gene's germline CDR1 is LGHNA and CDR2 YSLEER. The germline V and J ends were trimmed by 3 bases and 1 base, with 19 bases remaining between them. The CDR3 region has the DNA TGCGCCAGCAGCCACTCAACAGGGTTTTTAAAGTCTGGAAACACCATATATTTT. Its protein product is CASSHSTGFLKSGNTIYF.

V gene TRBV10-3 combines with J gene TRBJ2-7; D unresolved. In germline, CDR1 is ENHRY, CDR2 SYGVKD. This CDR3 contains 16 residues. V was cut by 1 base and J by 0 bases, with 13 bases left in between. In DNA, the CDR3 is TGTGCCATCAGTGAGTTTAAGGGCTCAAGCTCCTACGAGCAGTACTTC. Translated: CAISEFKGSSSYEQYF.

The chain has TRBV7-9 and TRBJ1-1; no definite D call. This CDR3 spans 12 amino acids. Between the trimmed V and J ends, which lost 1 base and 0 bases, there was a span of 0 bases. CDR1 and CDR2 (germline): SEHNR, FQNEAQ (reference sequence). In DNA, the CDR3 is TGTGCCAGCAGCTTAGTGAACACTGAAGCTTTCTTT. Protein: CASSLVNTEAFF.

The chain links TRBV7-2 to TRBJ2-1; 12 nucleotides line up with TRBD2. The germline V gene has CDR1 SGHTA and CDR2 FQGNSA. This CDR3 region has 15 residues. The V gene end was trimmed by 5 bases and the J gene end by 5 bases; junction bases not matched to a gene: 4. CDR3 residues: CASSKTSGGHNEQFF. DNA for the CDR3: TGTGCCAGCAGCAAGACTAGCGGGGGTCACAATGAGCAGTTCTTC.

In nucleotides, the CDR3 is TGTGCCATCAGTGCCTCCGATCAGGGGGGTTCGTTTAGAAACACCATATATTTT. Translation gives CAISASDQGGSFRNTIYF. V is TRBV10-3 and J is TRBJ1-3; TRBD1 agrees at 7 bases. V lost 4 bases, J lost 5 bases, and 17 bases stayed unmatched. CDR1 is ENHRY and CDR2 is SYGVKD in the germline V gene. The CDR3 covers 18 residues.

The chain links TRBV2 to TRBJ1-5, with a weak D call TRBD1 (5 bases). The CDR3 sequence is 15 residues long. Trimming left V 2 bases short and J 6 bases short, with 14 bases between. The germline gives CDR1 SNHLY, CDR2 FYNNEI. The CDR3 DNA sequence: TGTGCCAGCAGTGAAAGGGGCTTAGGAGTTCAGCCCCAGCATTTT. Translation gives CASSERGLGVQPQHF.

The chain is built from TRBV6-6 and TRBJ1-3; 8 nucleotides line up with TRBD1. V shed 2 bases and J 4 bases; nucleotides not matched to a gene: 7. CDR1 is MNHNY and CDR2 is SVGAGI in the germline V gene (reference sequence). The CDR3 extends over 16 amino acids. The chain's CDR3 is CASSYQPGGRGNTIYF. Written as DNA, the CDR3 is TGTGCCAGCAGTTACCAGCCAGGGGGCAGGGGAAACACCATATATTTT.

J is TRBJ2-5 and V is TRBV12-5; D call uncertain. V shed 9 bases and J shed 3 bases, with 17 bases lying between them. The CDR3 covers 14 residues. The germline V gene has CDR1 LGHNT and CDR2 FRNRAP. The CDR3 DNA follows: TGTGCTAGCTCCGGCGCCGGTTCTAAAGAGACCCAGTACTTC. As protein: CASSGAGSKETQYF.

The chain employs TRBV7-2 and TRBJ2-3; D unclear. The germline CDR1 and CDR2 sequences are SGHTA and FQGNSA. CDR3 length equals 13 residues. V lost 1 base, J lost 2 bases, and 4 bases lay in between. The CDR3: CASSLDHTDTQYF. In DNA, the CDR3 is TGTGCCAGCAGCTTAGACCACACAGATACGCAGTATTTT.

The genes are TRBV7-6 and TRBJ1-1; 10 nucleotides line up with TRBD1. The CDR3 spans 14 residues. After removal of 5 bases from V and 9 bases from J, the junction contained 9 bases not matched to a gene. Germline V gives CDR1 SGHVS, CDR2 FNYEAQ. In DNA, the CDR3 is TGTGCCAGCAGCCCGCGGACAGGGGGTTTCCAAGCTTTCTTT. Protein sequence: CASSPRTGGFQAFF.

This clone was seen just once. This chain connects TRBV18 to TRBJ2-1; possibly TRBD2 for D (5 bases). The V end was cut by 0 bases, the J end by 7 bases, with 10 bases between. Per the germline V gene, CDR1 is KGHSH and CDR2 is LQKENI. The CDR3 runs to 14 residues. The CDR3 DNA sequence: TGTGCCAGCTCACCACCAGGCACGGGAAATGAGCAGTTCTTC. Amino acid sequence: CASSPPGTGNEQFF. The full variable domain, its missing parts supplied by reference TRBV18 and TRBJ2-1, is NAGVMQNPRHLVRRRGQEARLRCSPMKGHSHVYWYRQLPEEGLKFMVYLQKENIIDESGMPKERFSAEFPKEGPSILRIQQVVRGDSAAYFCASSPPGTGNEQFFGPGTRLTVL.

The DNA of the CDR3 is TGTGCCAGCAGCTTATGGGACAGGGGCGACGGGGAGCTGTTTTTT. Translation: CASSLWDRGDGELFF. This chain links TRBV7-2 with TRBJ2-2; 10 bases agree with TRBD1. The germline gives CDR1 SGHTA, CDR2 FQGNSA. The CDR3 has 15 amino acids. With 2 bases clipped from V and 7 bases from J, the junction kept 4 bases outside the gene matches.

This chain links TRBV30 with TRBJ2-7; D possibly matches TRBD1 or TRBD2 (6 bases each). This CDR3 has 13 amino acids. The V gene's germline CDR1 is GTSNPN and CDR2 SVGIG (reference sequence). V was pared by 6 bases and J by 6 bases, with 18 bases between. Here the CDR3 reads CACSRKQGGEQYF. The CDR3 nucleotides are TGTGCCTGCAGCCGAAAACAGGGAGGCGAGCAGTACTTC.